This TCR beta chain was identified during a study of T cell responses to AZD1222 COVID-19 vaccine. The repertoire was sequenced with immunoSEQ multiplex PCR; TCRdb's copy has only in-frame clones and lacks some. The table has about 140,000 clones, around 93% seen once. Study-wide results and limits: Dominant CD4 TCR responses targeted spike regions 160-218 and 743-854.

Trimming took off 3 bases at V and 1 base at J, with 6 bases between the two ends. The CDR3 has 13 amino acids. CDR1 and CDR2 (germline): SGHAT, FQNNGV. As for this clone: Its cognate antigen is unknown. Other DNA sequences from this sample encode an identical CDR3 as well.

This sequence joins TRBV11-2 and TRBJ1-1; no firm D call. The receptor was isolated from an adult in good health. The sample in question was peripheral blood, obtained on day 0 of AZD1222 vaccination. The CDR3 here is CASSLGTNTEAFF. The CDR3 DNA follows: TGTGCCAGCAGCTTGGGCACGAACACTGAAGCTTTCTTT.